These T cell receptor beta chains were read from a single sample in a study of cytomegalovirus exposure and HLA in healthy donors. Produced via immunoSEQ multiplex PCR; TCRdb's table is partial and in-frame only. The sample lists 100,000 to 150,000 clones, over 75% occurring once. The sequencing sample was made of PBMCs. The origin of the receptors is a man between 18 and 29 years old in good health and CMV-seropositive. The CDR3 runs from the conserved cysteine through the conserved F or W. A D gene is named only where the DNA matches it firmly. Size is stated for part of the rows, as once, few or many counts, or as a class when the clone is expanded.

j_call	d_call	v_call	clone_size	cdr3_aa	cdr3_nt
TRBJ2-1	.	TRBV11-2	.	CASSLWTGDEQFF	TGTGCCAGCAGCTTATGGACTGGTGATGAGCAGTTCTTC
TRBJ2-6	.	TRBV12-5	.	CASGLVQAYSGANVLTF	TGTGCTAGTGGTTTGGTACAGGCCTACTCTGGGGCCAACGTCCTGACTTTC
TRBJ1-2	.	TRBV6-5	.	CASSYSLNYGYTF	TGTGCCAGCAGTTACTCCCTCAACTATGGCTACACCTTC
TRBJ1-5	.	TRBV7-9	.	CASSLKRDQPQHF	TGTGCCAGCAGCTTAAAACGGGATCAGCCCCAGCATTTT
TRBJ2-5	.	TRBV5-6	once	CASSLGWSGETQYF	TGTGCCAGCAGCTTGGGGTGGTCGGGAGAGACCCAGTACTTC
TRBJ2-7	TRBD1	TRBV5-6	.	CASSPLPGTESSYEQYF	TGTGCCAGCAGTCCGCTTCCCGGGACAGAAAGCTCCTACGAGCAGTACTTC
TRBJ1-1	TRBD1	TRBV6-1	.	CASSGQGMVNTEAFF	TGTGCCAGCAGTGGACAGGGGATGGTGAACACTGAAGCTTTCTTT
TRBJ1-1	.	TRBV5-6	.	CASSPMTGMNTEAFF	TGTGCCAGCAGCCCGATGACAGGCATGAACACTGAAGCTTTCTTT
TRBJ1-2	.	TRBV7-9	.	CASSSQAGREVYGYTF	TGTGCCAGCAGTTCTCAGGCGGGGCGCGAAGTCTATGGCTACACCTTC
TRBJ2-5	.	TRBV18	.	CASSPRYRQETQYF	TGTGCCAGCTCACCACGGTACAGGCAAGAGACCCAGTACTTC
TRBJ1-2	.	TRBV7-9	.	CASSLSQSYGYTF	TGTGCCAGCAGCTTATCACAGAGCTATGGCTACACCTTC
TRBJ1-2	TRBD1	TRBV18	.	CASSPRQGNYGYTF	TGTGCCAGCTCACCAAGACAGGGGAACTATGGCTACACCTTC
TRBJ1-2	TRBD1	TRBV6-5	.	CASSKHRGGYGYTF	TGTGCCAGCAGTAAGCACAGGGGAGGATATGGCTACACCTTC
TRBJ2-2	TRBD1	TRBV9	.	CASSSRDRGVAGELFF	TGTGCCAGCAGCTCCCGGGACAGGGGTGTAGCCGGGGAGCTGTTTTTT
TRBJ1-5	.	TRBV11-2	.	CASSSTPGRPRGQPQHF	TGTGCCAGCAGCTCGACGCCAGGACGACCCCGGGGTCAGCCCCAGCATTTT
TRBJ1-6	.	TRBV30	.	CAWRTTRWTAGGSFSPLHF	TGTGCCTGGAGGACCACCAGGTGGACGGCGGGGGGAAGCTTCTCACCCCTCCACTTT
TRBJ1-1	TRBD1	TRBV18	few	CASSPKGTGATEAFF	TGTGCCAGCTCACCCAAAGGGACAGGGGCGACTGAAGCTTTCTTT
TRBJ1-6	.	TRBV2	.	CASSEYAVGFYNSPLHF	TGTGCCAGCAGTGAGTACGCGGTGGGTTTCTATAATTCACCCCTCCACTTT
TRBJ1-6	.	TRBV30	.	CACGQGALHF	TGTGCCTGCGGCCAAGGGGCCCTCCACTTT
TRBJ2-7	TRBD1	TRBV2	.	CASSEDRGSYEQYF	TGTGCCAGCAGTGAGGACAGGGGCTCCTACGAGCAGTACTTC
TRBJ2-7	.	TRBV2	.	CASSDADRPSYEQYF	TGTGCCAGCAGTGACGCTGACAGGCCGTCCTACGAGCAGTACTTC
TRBJ1-3	.	TRBV5-1	.	CASSFSTEGNTIYF	TGCGCCAGCAGCTTCTCGACAGAAGGAAACACCATATATTTT
TRBJ2-5	.	TRBV7-2	.	CASSSWTRGGEETQYF	TGTGCCAGCAGCTCCTGGACTAGGGGGGGCGAGGAGACCCAGTACTTC
TRBJ2-2	.	TRBV7-6	.	CATEPTGTGELFF	TGTGCCACCGAACCCACAGGGACCGGGGAGCTGTTTTTT
TRBJ2-7	.	TRBV7-2	few	CASSSQGSSYEQYF	TGTGCCAGCAGCTCCCAGGGGAGCTCCTACGAGCAGTACTTC
TRBJ2-5	.	TRBV15	.	CATSRNSLALGETQYF	TGTGCCACCAGCAGAAATTCATTAGCTCTCGGCGAGACCCAGTACTTC
TRBJ2-7	.	TRBV4-1	.	CASSQDPQGSDEQYF	TGCGCCAGCAGCCAAGATCCCCAGGGGAGCGACGAGCAGTACTTC
TRBJ1-2	.	TRBV6-6	.	CASEQGGGYTF	TGTGCCAGCGAGCAGGGAGGAGGCTACACCTTC
TRBJ1-2	TRBD1	TRBV5-1	.	CASSPGTGPNYGYTF	TGCGCCAGCAGCCCAGGGACAGGGCCCAACTATGGCTACACCTTC
TRBJ2-5	.	TRBV5-1	once	CASSQNTGFQETQYF	TGCGCCAGCAGCCAAAACACAGGGTTCCAAGAGACCCAGTACTTC
TRBJ2-3	TRBD2	TRBV7-6	.	CASSLGTSGGDTQYF	TGTGCCAGCAGCTTAGGGACTAGCGGGGGAGATACGCAGTATTTT